This TCR beta chain is from a study of cytomegalovirus exposure and HLA in healthy donors. From germline, CDR1 is MNHNS and CDR2 SASEGT. The CDR3 spans 13 residues. The V and J ends lost 2 bases and 2 bases respectively, with 7 bases between them. Study conclusions and caveats: Researchers catalogued about 160 TCR beta chains as cytomegalovirus-associated. Specific recognition of CMV antigens was confirmed in vitro for three chains (all CMV-associated). The majority of TCR sequences were rare, yet some public TCRs appeared in many donors.

About this clone: The antigen is not known.

Profiling relied on immunoSEQ multiplex PCR, and the TCRdb table lists in-frame clones only, not all of them. This sample carries over 200,000 clones, less than 95% of them seen once, and the ten largest clones take around 3.1%. This receptor was taken from a woman in her twenties or thirties in good health and CMV-seronegative. Sequenced sample: PBMCs. The V gene is TRBV6-1, the J gene TRBJ2-7, with D unresolved. CDR3 residues: CASSEYRTYEQYF. In DNA form, the CDR3 reads TGTGCCAGCAGTGAATACAGAACCTACGAGCAGTACTTC.